This is a list of T cell receptor beta chains from one sample in a study of blood T cell repertoires in COVID-19. Assay: immunoSEQ multiplex PCR; the TCRdb copy retains only in-frame clones and omits some. The profile shows some 40,000 clones, roughly 80% of them singletons. The specimen was peripheral blood. Every receptor here comes from a man aged 55-75 years in a cohort sampled during active COVID-19. The CDR3 runs from the conserved cysteine through the conserved F or W. A D gene is named only where the DNA matches it firmly. Not all rows give a size; the values are once, few, many and, for expanded clones, a class.

>TRBV10-3|NA|TRBD2|TRBJ2-1
CATRLALEQFF
TGTGCCACCAGACTAGCTTTAGAGCAGTTCTTC
>TRBV4-3|NA|NA|TRBJ1-1
CASSQAGQPTEAFF
TGCGCCAGCAGCCAAGCAGGACAGCCTACTGAAGCTTTCTTT
>TRBV5-1|NA|NA|TRBJ2-5
CASSLAGRDQETQYF
TGCGCCAGCAGCTTGGCAGGCAGGGACCAAGAGACCCAGTACTTC
>TRBV3-1/TRBV3-2|few|TRBD1|TRBJ1-6
CASSPPTGTGSSPLHF
TGTGCCAGCAGCCCCCCAACCGGGACAGGGTCCTCACCCCTCCACTTT
>TRBV6-5|NA|NA|TRBJ2-5
CASSYSQGFLETQYF
TGTGCCAGCAGTTACTCACAGGGCTTTTTGGAGACCCAGTACTTC
>TRBV19|NA|NA|TRBJ1-1
CASSITTSTEAFF
TGTGCCAGTAGTATAACGACATCCACTGAAGCTTTCTTT
>TRBV23-1|NA|NA|TRBJ2-7
CASSQSGEQTSYPVSSYEQYF
TGCGCCAGCAGTCAATCCGGGGAGCAGACATCCTACCCCGTGAGCTCCTACGAGCAGTACTTC
>TRBV5-4|NA|NA|TRBJ1-2
CASSFRGGHGYTF
TGTGCCAGCAGCTTTCGTGGTGGGCATGGCTACACCTTC
>TRBV30|NA|TRBD1|TRBJ2-7
CAWSVVGQGYEQYF
TGTGCCTGGAGTGTAGTGGGACAGGGCTACGAGCAGTACTTC
>TRBV7-2|NA|TRBD1|TRBJ2-7
CASSSSSGGAYEQYF
TGTGCCAGCAGCTCATCCTCAGGGGGCGCCTACGAGCAGTACTTC
>TRBV29-1|NA|NA|TRBJ2-7
CSVTRAGHEQYF
TGCAGCGTAACTCGGGCAGGGCACGAGCAGTACTTC
>TRBV7-2|NA|NA|TRBJ2-3
CASSLTSDTQYF
TGTGCCAGCAGCCTCACATCAGATACGCAGTATTTT
>TRBV28|NA|TRBD2|TRBJ2-1
CASSLVYRLAGRNEQFF
TGTGCCAGCAGTTTGGTTTATCGACTAGCGGGCCGCAATGAGCAGTTCTTC
>TRBV11-2|few|NA|TRBJ2-7
CASSFGLLSSYEQYF
TGTGCCAGCAGCTTCGGTCTCCTTAGCTCCTACGAGCAGTACTTC
>TRBV3-1/TRBV3-2|NA|TRBD1|TRBJ1-1
CASSQEGTGRAFF
TGTGCCAGCAGCCAAGAGGGGACAGGTCGGGCTTTCTTT
>TRBV6-5|NA|NA|TRBJ1-5
CASTFAGSSQPQHF
TGTGCCAGCACTTTTGCAGGGTCGTCTCAGCCCCAGCATTTT
>TRBV6-5|NA|TRBD2|TRBJ2-1
CATTETGLAVNEQFF
TGTGCCACGACGGAGACGGGACTAGCGGTTAATGAGCAGTTCTTC
>TRBV25-1|NA|TRBD2|TRBJ2-1
CASRDASGGGHNEQFF
TGTGCCAGCAGAGACGCTAGCGGGGGAGGACACAATGAGCAGTTCTTC
>TRBV10-2|large|NA|TRBJ2-1
CASNDAGPRDEQFF
TGCGCCAGCAATGACGCGGGACCACGAGATGAGCAGTTCTTC
>TRBV5-5|NA|NA|TRBJ1-6
CASSFGLRNSPLHF
TGTGCCAGCAGCTTTGGGTTGAGGAATTCACCCCTCCACTTT
>TRBV5-1|NA|TRBD2|TRBJ2-1
CASSLVASGRAYNEQFF
TGCGCCAGCAGCTTGGTCGCTAGCGGGAGGGCCTACAATGAGCAGTTCTTC
>TRBV28|NA|TRBD2|TRBJ2-4
CASSSGGVLENIQYF
TGTGCCAGCAGTTCGGGGGGGGTTCTGGAGAACATTCAGTACTTC
>TRBV5-1|NA|TRBD1|TRBJ2-2
CASSLAGQGTTGELFF
TGCGCCAGCAGCTTGGCGGGACAGGGAACCACCGGGGAGCTGTTTTTT
>TRBV5-8|NA|TRBD2|TRBJ2-5
CASSWGGRVGETQYF
TGTGCCAGCAGTTGGGGGGGTCGTGTCGGAGAGACCCAGTACTTC
>TRBV29-1|NA|NA|TRBJ1-5
CSVRQTSNQPQHF
TGCAGCGTCCGACAGACGAGCAATCAGCCCCAGCATTTT
>TRBV24-1|NA|NA|TRBJ2-1
CATSDSTGRYNEQFF
TGTGCCACCAGTGATTCGACAGGACGTTACAATGAGCAGTTCTTC
>TRBV3-1/TRBV3-2|NA|TRBD2|TRBJ2-5
CASSGSLLATQETQYF
TGTGCCAGCAGCGGCAGCCTACTAGCGACACAAGAGACCCAGTACTTC
>TRBV4-1|once|TRBD2|TRBJ2-7
CASSQAFSGRYEQYF
TGCGCCAGCAGCCAAGCCTTTAGCGGGAGATACGAGCAGTACTTC
>TRBV6-5|NA|TRBD2|TRBJ2-7
CASRGTSGSWEQYF
TGTGCCAGCAGGGGGACTAGCGGGTCCTGGGAGCAGTACTTC
>TRBV3-1/TRBV3-2|NA|NA|TRBJ2-7
CASSHWGEESYEQYF
TGTGCCAGCAGCCATTGGGGGGAAGAGTCCTACGAGCAGTACTTC
>TRBV9|NA|TRBD1|TRBJ1-2
CASSIGTEQGYTF
TGTGCCAGCAGCATCGGGACAGAACAGGGTTACACCTTC
>TRBV19|NA|NA|TRBJ1-1
CASASGISEAFF
TGTGCCTCTGCTTCGGGTATCTCTGAAGCTTTCTTT
>TRBV19|NA|NA|TRBJ2-2
CASSIIPSNTGELFF
TGTGCCAGTAGTATAATCCCTTCGAACACCGGGGAGCTGTTTTTT
>TRBV10-3|NA|TRBD1|TRBJ1-5
CATRGTVSNQPQHF
TGTGCCACTCGAGGGACAGTCAGCAATCAGCCCCAGCATTTT